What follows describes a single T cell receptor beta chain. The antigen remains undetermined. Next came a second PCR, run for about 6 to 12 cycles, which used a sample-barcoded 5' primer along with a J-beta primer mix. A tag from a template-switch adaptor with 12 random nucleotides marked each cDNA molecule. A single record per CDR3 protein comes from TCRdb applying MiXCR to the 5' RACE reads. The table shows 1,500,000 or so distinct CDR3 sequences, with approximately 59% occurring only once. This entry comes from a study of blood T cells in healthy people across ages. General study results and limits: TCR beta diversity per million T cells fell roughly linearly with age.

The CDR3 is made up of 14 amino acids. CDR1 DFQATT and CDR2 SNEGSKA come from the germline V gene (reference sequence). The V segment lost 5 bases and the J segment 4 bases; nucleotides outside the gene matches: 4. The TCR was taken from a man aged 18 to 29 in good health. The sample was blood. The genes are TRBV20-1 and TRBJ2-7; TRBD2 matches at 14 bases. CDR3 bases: TGCAGTGCTGGGGGACTAGCGGGAGCTTACGAGCAGTACTTC. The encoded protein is CSAGGLAGAYEQYF.